A selection of T cell receptor beta chains follows, all from one sample in a study of blood T cell repertoires in COVID-19. Some clones are missing from TCRdb's copy, which holds only in-frame ones; the method was immunoSEQ multiplex PCR. The repertoire has 200,000 to 250,000 clones, 75% to 90% of them found once; the top ten carry around 8%. Sequencing was performed on peripheral blood. Receptors originate from a woman aged 80 or older with COVID-19, enrolled during active disease. The CDR3 runs from the conserved cysteine through the conserved F or W. The D gene is left open where the match is weak. The size entry is marked missing in some rows and otherwise reads once, few, many or a size class.

.	TRBD1	TRBJ2-1	TRBV27	TGTGCCAGCAGTTCCCTTACAGGGGGCAATGAGCAGTTCTTC	CASSSLTGGNEQFF
.	.	TRBJ1-2	TRBV4-1	TGCGCCAGCAGCCAGCGAGGCTATGGCTACACCTTC	CASSQRGYGYTF
.	.	TRBJ2-2	TRBV9	TGCGCCAGCAGCGTAGGAAGCCCGAACACCGGGGAGCTGTTTTTT	CASSVGSPNTGELFF
.	TRBD1	TRBJ1-5	TRBV19	TGTGCCACCCTTCGGGACAGCCGAAGCAATCAGCCCCAGCATTTT	CATLRDSRSNQPQHF
.	.	TRBJ1-3	TRBV7-2	TGTGCCAGCAGCTCCAGGGGTACTGGAAACACCATATATTTT	CASSSRGTGNTIYF
.	.	TRBJ1-3	TRBV7-9	TGTGCCAGCAGCCCGCCAGCGTCTGGAAACACCATATATTTT	CASSPPASGNTIYF
.	TRBD1	TRBJ1-3	TRBV5-1	TGCGCCAGCAGCTTGGCCCTGGGACAGTCATCTGGAAACACCATATATTTT	CASSLALGQSSGNTIYF
.	TRBD1	TRBJ1-2	TRBV5-1	TGCGCCAGCAGCTCCACCCCAGGGGGCGGAAATGGCTACACCTTC	CASSSTPGGGNGYTF
.	TRBD1	TRBJ1-5	TRBV6-5	TGTGCCAGCAGCCAGGACAGGGGCAATCAGCCCCAGCATTTT	CASSQDRGNQPQHF
.	TRBD2	TRBJ2-1	TRBV20-1	TGCAGTGCTAGTCAGAGACTAGCAACTAACAAGCAGTTCTTC	CSASQRLATNKQFF
.	TRBD1	TRBJ1-3	TRBV9	TGTGCCAGCAGCGCCCGGACAGGCTTTTTCCCAACTGGAAACACCATATATTTT	CASSARTGFFPTGNTIYF
.	.	TRBJ1-2	TRBV10-3	TGTGCCATCAGAGGGTACAGGGAAGAGGGCTACACCTTC	CAIRGYREEGYTF
.	TRBD1	TRBJ2-2	TRBV6-6	TGTGCCAGCAGTTCCCAGGACAGGGTGTCCACCGGGGAGCTGTTTTTT	CASSSQDRVSTGELFF
.	.	TRBJ2-7	TRBV19	TGTGCCAGCTCCCTAAGGGAGCGAGGCGAGCAGTACTTC	CASSLRERGEQYF
.	.	TRBJ1-5	TRBV2	TGTGCCAGCAGTGTTGGGACAAGTCAGCCCCAGCATTTT	CASSVGTSQPQHF
once	.	TRBJ1-5	TRBV30	TGTGCCTGGAGTGACAGGACGAAAGACAATCAGCCCCAGCATTTT	CAWSDRTKDNQPQHF
.	TRBD2	TRBJ2-1	TRBV7-3	TGTGCCAGCAGCTTAGAACTAGCGGCCGGTTGGGATGAGCAGTTCTTC	CASSLELAAGWDEQFF
.	TRBD2	TRBJ2-7	TRBV7-9	TGTGCCAGCAGCACCGGACTAGGGCGGGGGGTCTACGAGCAGTACTTC	CASSTGLGRGVYEQYF
.	.	TRBJ1-1	TRBV7-2	TGTGCCAGCAAGCCCCTGGAGATAAGGTCACTCGGGGGTTTCTTT	CASKPLEIRSLGGFF
.	.	TRBJ2-2	TRBV5-6	TGTGCCAGCAGCTTGCGTTCGAACACCGGGGAGCTGTTTTTT	CASSLRSNTGELFF
.	TRBD1	TRBJ1-3	TRBV5-5	TGTGCCAGCAGCTTGGAGGGGGCGACTGGAAACACCATATATTTT	CASSLEGATGNTIYF
.	TRBD2	TRBJ2-7	TRBV7-2	TGTGCCAGCAGCTTAAGGGGGACTAGCGGTTACTACGAGCAGTACTTC	CASSLRGTSGYYEQYF
.	.	TRBJ1-5	TRBV7-2	TGTGCCAGCAGCAGGGGAGGTGGCAATCAGCCCCAGCATTTT	CASSRGGGNQPQHF
.	TRBD1	TRBJ2-7	TRBV7-8	TGTGCCAGCAGCTTAGTAGCCACAGGGGGGTCCTACGAGCAGTACTTC	CASSLVATGGSYEQYF
.	TRBD1	TRBJ2-3	TRBV7-9	TGTGCCAGCAGCATGACAGGGGGTTTCACAGATACGCAGTATTTT	CASSMTGGFTDTQYF
.	.	TRBJ1-1	TRBV5-4	TGTGCCAGCAGCTTGCAACTCATGAACACTGAAGCTTTCTTT	CASSLQLMNTEAFF
many	.	TRBJ2-5	TRBV10-2	TGCGCCAGCAGTGAGGCCAGGGGTTCGGGAGAGACCCAGTACTTC	CASSEARGSGETQYF
.	.	TRBJ1-3	TRBV5-1	TGCGCCAGCAGCCATGACAGCATCTCTGGAAACACCATATATTTT	CASSHDSISGNTIYF
.	.	TRBJ1-2	TRBV19	TGTGCCAGTAGTGAGGGTGCGGGGGACTATGGCTACACCTTC	CASSEGAGDYGYTF
.	.	TRBJ1-3	TRBV4-1	TGCGCCAGCAGCCAAGATGCCTCCAGGGCCCCCGGAAACACCATATATTTT	CASSQDASRAPGNTIYF
.	.	TRBJ2-3	TRBV21-1	TGTGCCAGCAGCATACGGACTAGCGGGAGTCCCCCCAATCATGCGGATACGCAGTATTTT	CASSIRTSGSPPNHADTQYF
few	TRBD1	TRBJ1-2	TRBV28	TGTGCCAGCAGTTTCAATAGGGGGCTCTATGGCTACACCTTC	CASSFNRGLYGYTF
.	.	TRBJ1-2	TRBV7-2	TGTGCCAGCAGCCCCGGGGGGGGTGGCTATGGCTACACCTTC	CASSPGGGGYGYTF
.	.	TRBJ1-1	TRBV7-2	TGTGCCAGCAGCTCCGCGAGGGGGGAAGCTTTCTTT	CASSSARGEAFF
.	TRBD1	TRBJ1-1	TRBV6-2/TRBV6-3	TGTGCCAGCAGTTCCAGGGGGCGAGTCACTGAAGCTTTCTTT	CASSSRGRVTEAFF